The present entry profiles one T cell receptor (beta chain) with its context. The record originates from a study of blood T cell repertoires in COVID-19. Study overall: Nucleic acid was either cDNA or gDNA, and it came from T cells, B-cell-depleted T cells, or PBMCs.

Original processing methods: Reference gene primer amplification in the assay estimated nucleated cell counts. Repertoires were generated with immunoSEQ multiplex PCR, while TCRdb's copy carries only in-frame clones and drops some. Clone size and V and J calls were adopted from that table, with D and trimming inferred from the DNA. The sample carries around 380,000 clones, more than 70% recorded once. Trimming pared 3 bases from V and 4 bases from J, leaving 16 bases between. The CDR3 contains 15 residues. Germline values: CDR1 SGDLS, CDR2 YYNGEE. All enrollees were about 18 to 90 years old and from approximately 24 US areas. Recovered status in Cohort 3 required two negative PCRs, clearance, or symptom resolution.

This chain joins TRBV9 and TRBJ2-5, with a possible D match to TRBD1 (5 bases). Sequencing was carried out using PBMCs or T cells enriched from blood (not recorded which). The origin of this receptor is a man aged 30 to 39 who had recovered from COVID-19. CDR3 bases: TGTGCCAGCAGCGCCTCCGTGGGGCGAGGAGAGACCCAGTACTTC. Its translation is CASSASVGRGETQYF.